These 8 T cell receptor beta chains were all obtained from the same sample, sequenced in a study of T cell responses to AZD1222 COVID-19 vaccine. TCRdb's table, derived via immunoSEQ multiplex PCR, lists solely in-frame clones and lacks some. The sample shows around 270,000 clones, 90% to 95% of them seen only once. This sample comprised peripheral blood, obtained 28 days after the second AZD1222 dose. The receptor set was obtained from an adult who received the AZD1222 COVID-19 vaccine.

The chain employs TRBV7-9 and TRBJ2-3, with a weak D call TRBD1 (6 bases). Trimming cost V 6 bases and J 2 bases, with 21 bases left between them. The CDR3 spans 17 residues. From germline, CDR1 is SEHNR and CDR2 FQNEAQ (reference sequence). Here the CDR3 DNA reads TGTGCCAGCAGTCCCGGGTGGGGGCACATCCCCACAGATACGCAGTATTTT. Residues: CASSPGWGHIPTDTQYF.

The V call is TRBV21-1, the J call TRBJ1-2; the table's D call TRBD1 went unverified against the DNA. TRBV21-1 is flagged as a pseudogene. This CDR3 contains 14 residues. The CDR3 spells CASSKDRRVYGYTF. The CDR3 DNA is TGTGCCAGCAGCAAAGACAGGCGAGTCTATGGCTACACCTTC.

The chain combines TRBV3-1 (or the pseudogene TRBV3-2) with TRBJ1-1; the D is unclear. Germline CDR1 is LGHDT and CDR2 is YNNKEL (reference sequence). This CDR3 comprises 13 residues. The ends were cut back, 3 bases at V and 3 bases at J, with 8 bases in the middle. This chain's CDR3 is CASSHRLDTEAFF. CDR3 bases: TGTGCCAGCAGCCACCGGTTAGACACTGAAGCTTTCTTT.

The chain has TRBV9 and TRBJ2-1; 15 bases match TRBD2. The CDR3 sequence is 15 residues long. The V gene's germline CDR1 is SGDLS and CDR2 YYNGEE. V trimming: 3 bases; J trimming: 7 bases; junction bases outside the gene matches: 2. DNA for the CDR3: TGTGCCAGCAGCGCGGGACTAGCGGGAGGTAATGAGCAGTTCTTC. The encoded protein is CASSAGLAGGNEQFF.

The chain uses TRBV10-3 and TRBJ2-2, with 8 bases identical to TRBD2. The junction had 8 bases not matched to a gene; V was cut back by 9 bases and J by 2 bases. CDR3 length: 15 amino acids. Germline V lookup: CDR1 ENHRY, CDR2 SYGVKD. In DNA form, the CDR3 reads TGTGCCATATCAGCGGGAGCCGTCAACACCGGGGAGCTGTTTTTT. Encoded protein: CAISAGAVNTGELFF.

The gene calls are TRBV11-2 and TRBJ1-5; possibly TRBD1 for D (5 bases). Trimming took off 0 bases at V and 4 bases at J, with 10 bases between the two ends. Germline CDR1 and CDR2: SGHAT and FQNNGV. This CDR3 comprises 15 residues. The CDR3 protein is CASSLEWGQNQPQHF. CDR3 sequence (DNA): TGTGCCAGCAGCTTAGAGTGGGGCCAGAATCAGCCCCAGCATTTT.

The J gene is TRBJ2-7, the V gene TRBV6-1; D is unclear. Trimming took off 2 bases at V and 0 bases at J, with 5 bases between the two ends. Germline CDR1 reads MNHNS; CDR2 reads SASEGT. The CDR3 consists of 13 residues. CDR3 DNA sequence: TGTGCCAGCAGTGAACACGGCTCCTACGAGCAGTACTTC. Its protein product is CASSEHGSYEQYF.

This chain connects TRBV5-1 to TRBJ1-1, with 7 positions matching TRBD1. V shed 3 bases and J 5 bases; nucleotides not matched to a gene: 7. This CDR3 is 14 amino acids long. Germline V lookup: CDR1 SGHRS, CDR2 YFSETQ. In nucleotides, the CDR3 is TGCGCCAGCAGCTATTCGACAGGGCAAACTGAAGCTTTCTTT. It yields the protein CASSYSTGQTEAFF.